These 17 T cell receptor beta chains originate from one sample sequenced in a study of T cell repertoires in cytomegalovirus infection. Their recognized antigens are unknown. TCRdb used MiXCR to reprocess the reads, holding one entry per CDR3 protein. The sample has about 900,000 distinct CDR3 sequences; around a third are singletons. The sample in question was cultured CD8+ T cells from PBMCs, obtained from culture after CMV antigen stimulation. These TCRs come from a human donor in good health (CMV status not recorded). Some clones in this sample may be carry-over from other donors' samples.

Here the CDR3 reads CATSRDTGVVSPLHF. CDR3 DNA: TGTGCCACCAGCAGAGATACAGGGGTGGTATCACCCCTCCACTTT. J is TRBJ1-6 and V is TRBV15, with 7 bases matching TRBD1. CDR1 and CDR2 from the germline V gene are LNHNV and YYDKDF (reference sequence). The junction had 6 bases not matched to a gene; V was cut back by 0 bases and J by 10 bases. The CDR3 covers 15 residues.

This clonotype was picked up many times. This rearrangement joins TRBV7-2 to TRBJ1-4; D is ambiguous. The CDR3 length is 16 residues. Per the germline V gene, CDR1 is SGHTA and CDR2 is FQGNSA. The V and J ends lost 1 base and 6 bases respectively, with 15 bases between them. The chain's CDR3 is CASSLGSRLRHEKLFF. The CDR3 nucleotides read TGTGCCAGCAGCTTAGGGTCCCGCCTGCGGCATGAAAAACTGTTTTTT.

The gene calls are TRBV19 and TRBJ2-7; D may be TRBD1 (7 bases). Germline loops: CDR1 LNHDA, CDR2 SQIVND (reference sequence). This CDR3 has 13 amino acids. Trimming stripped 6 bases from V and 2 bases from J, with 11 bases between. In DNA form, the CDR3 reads TGTGCCAGTAGCGCGGGACAGACCTACGAGCAGTACTTC. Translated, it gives CASSAGQTYEQYF.

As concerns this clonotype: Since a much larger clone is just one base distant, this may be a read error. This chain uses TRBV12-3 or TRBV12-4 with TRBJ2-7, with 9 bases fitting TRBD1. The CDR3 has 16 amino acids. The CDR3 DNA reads TGTGCCGGCAGCTACCCGGGACAGGGCCTTTTCTACGAGCAGTACGTC. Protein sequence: CAGSYPGQGLFYEQYV.

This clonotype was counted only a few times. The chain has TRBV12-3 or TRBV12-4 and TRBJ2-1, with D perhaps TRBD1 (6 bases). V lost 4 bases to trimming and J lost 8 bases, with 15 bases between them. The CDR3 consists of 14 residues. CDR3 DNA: TGTGCCAGCAGTTCAACAGGGACCCCTTATGAGCAGTTCTTC. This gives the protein CASSSTGTPYEQFF.

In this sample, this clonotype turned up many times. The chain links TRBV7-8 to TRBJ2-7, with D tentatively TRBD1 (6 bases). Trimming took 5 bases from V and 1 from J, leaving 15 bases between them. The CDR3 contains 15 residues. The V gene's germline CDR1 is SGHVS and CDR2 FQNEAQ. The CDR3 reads CASSHGQGTSYEQYF. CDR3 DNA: TGTGCCAGCAGCCACGGACAAGGGACATCCTACGAGCAGTACTTC.

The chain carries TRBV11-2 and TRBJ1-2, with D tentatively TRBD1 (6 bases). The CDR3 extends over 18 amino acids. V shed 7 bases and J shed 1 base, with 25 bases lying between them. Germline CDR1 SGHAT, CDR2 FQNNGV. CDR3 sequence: CASTNDGGQEGGNYGYTF. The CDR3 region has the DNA TGTGCCAGCACCAATGATGGGGGACAAGAAGGGGGTAACTATGGCTACACCTTC. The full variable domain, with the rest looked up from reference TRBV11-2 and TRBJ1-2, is EAGVAQSPRYKIIEKRQSVAFWCNPISGHATLYWYQQILGQGPKLLIQFQNNGVVDDSQLPKDRFSAERLKGVDSTLKIQPAKLEDSAVYLCASTNDGGQEGGNYGYTFGSGTRLTVV.

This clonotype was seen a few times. For the CDR3, the DNA is TGTGCCAGCAGTTACAGGGTGACGAACACCGGGGAGCTGTTTTTT. It encodes CASSYRVTNTGELFF. This rearrangement joins TRBV6-5 to TRBJ2-2; D remains ambiguous. The CDR3 loop spans 15 amino acids. Germline CDR1 is MNHEY and CDR2 is SVGAGI. V dropped 2 bases and J dropped 0 bases, with 7 bases sitting between them.

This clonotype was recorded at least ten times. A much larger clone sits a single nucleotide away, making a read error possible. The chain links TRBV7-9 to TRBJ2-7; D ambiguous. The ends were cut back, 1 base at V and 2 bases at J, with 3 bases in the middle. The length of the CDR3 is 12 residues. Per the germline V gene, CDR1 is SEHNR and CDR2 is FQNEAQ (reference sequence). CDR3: CASSLEAYEQYF. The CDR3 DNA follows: TGTGCCAGCAGCTTAGAGGCCTACGAGCAGTACTTC.

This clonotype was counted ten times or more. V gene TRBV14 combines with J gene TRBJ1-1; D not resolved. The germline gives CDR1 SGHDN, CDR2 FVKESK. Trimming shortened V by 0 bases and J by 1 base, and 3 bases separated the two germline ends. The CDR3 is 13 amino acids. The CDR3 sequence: CASSQEQNTEAFF. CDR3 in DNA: TGTGCCAGCAGCCAAGAACAGAACACTGAAGCTTTCTTT.

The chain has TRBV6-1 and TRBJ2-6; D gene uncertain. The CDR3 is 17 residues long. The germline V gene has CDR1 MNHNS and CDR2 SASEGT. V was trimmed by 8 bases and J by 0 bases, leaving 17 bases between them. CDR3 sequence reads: CASYGNVRSSGANVLTF. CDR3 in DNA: TGTGCCAGCTATGGTAATGTGCGGTCCTCTGGGGCCAACGTCCTGACTTTC.

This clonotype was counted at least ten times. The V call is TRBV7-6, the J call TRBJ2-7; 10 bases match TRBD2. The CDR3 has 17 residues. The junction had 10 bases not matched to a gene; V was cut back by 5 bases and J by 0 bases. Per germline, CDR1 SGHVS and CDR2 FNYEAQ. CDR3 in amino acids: CASSTDSSGGSSYEQYF. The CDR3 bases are TGTGCCAGCAGCACCGATTCTAGCGGGGGTAGCTCCTACGAGCAGTACTTC.

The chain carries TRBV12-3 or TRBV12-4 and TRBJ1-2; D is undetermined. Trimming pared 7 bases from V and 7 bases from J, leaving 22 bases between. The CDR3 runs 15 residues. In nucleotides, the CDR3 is TGTGCCAGCACCGAAGAGGAGGCCCGCAGGTTTGGCTACACCTTC. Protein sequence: CASTEEEARRFGYTF.

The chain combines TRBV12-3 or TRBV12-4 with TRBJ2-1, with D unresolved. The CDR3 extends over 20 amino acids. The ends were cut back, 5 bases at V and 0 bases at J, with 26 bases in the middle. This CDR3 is CASSPPTLGFLLRSYNEQFF. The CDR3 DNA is TGTGCCAGCAGTCCGCCAACCCTGGGGTTTTTATTACGCTCCTACAATGAGCAGTTCTTC.

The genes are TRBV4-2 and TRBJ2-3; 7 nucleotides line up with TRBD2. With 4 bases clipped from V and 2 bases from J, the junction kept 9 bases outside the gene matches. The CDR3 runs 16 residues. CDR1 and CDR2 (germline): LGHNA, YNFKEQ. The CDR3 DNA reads TGTGCCAGCAGCCGAGTTGAGCGGGGCCACACAGATACGCAGTATTTT. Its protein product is CASSRVERGHTDTQYF.

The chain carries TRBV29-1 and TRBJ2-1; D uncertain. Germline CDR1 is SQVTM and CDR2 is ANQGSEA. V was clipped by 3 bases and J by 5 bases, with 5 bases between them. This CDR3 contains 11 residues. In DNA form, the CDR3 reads TGCAGCGTTGAGAAAGACAATGAGCAGTTCTTC. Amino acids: CSVEKDNEQFF.

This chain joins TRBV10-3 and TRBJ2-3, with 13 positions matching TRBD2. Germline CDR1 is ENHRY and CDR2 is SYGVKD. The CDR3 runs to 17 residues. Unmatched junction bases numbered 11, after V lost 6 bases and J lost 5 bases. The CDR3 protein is CAISPTSGGADGDTQYF. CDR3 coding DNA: TGTGCCATCAGCCCCACTAGCGGGGGGGCCGATGGAGATACGCAGTATTTT.